Sequencing of this TCR beta chain was carried out in a study of T cell responses to AZD1222 COVID-19 vaccine. Across the study: Pooling covered second doses at about 4 or about 12 weeks.

Sequencing was performed with immunoSEQ multiplex PCR; in TCRdb, only in-frame clones are kept and a portion is missing. In the table there are about 97,000 clones, roughly 84% of which are singletons. Findings and caveats of the study: Just a handful of people given AZD1222 tested seropositive at baseline. The donor group comprised mostly white British people and more females; the analysis possibly underestimated clonal diversity.

Per germline, CDR1 LGHDT and CDR2 YNNKEL (reference sequence). The CDR3 runs 15 residues. J was trimmed by 7 bases and V by 0 bases; bases with no gene match: 6. Of note for this clone: The target antigen is unknown.

The material was peripheral blood, obtained on day 0 of AZD1222 vaccination. J is TRBJ1-5 and V is TRBV3-1 (or the pseudogene TRBV3-2); 7 positions match TRBD1. The receptor was isolated from an adult in good health. CDR3 protein: CASSQDQGGGQPQHF. Written as DNA, the CDR3 is TGTGCCAGCAGCCAAGATCAGGGGGGCGGGCAGCCCCAGCATTTT.